Listed below are T cell receptor beta chains from one sample, sequenced in a study of shared clonotypes between healthy human individuals. The repertoire was sequenced with immunoSEQ multiplex PCR; TCRdb's copy has only in-frame clones and lacks some. Of over a million clones listed, under 80% are singletons. The specimen was memory CD4+ T cells sorted from blood. The origin of the receptors is a young man in good health. The CDR3 runs from the conserved cysteine through the conserved F or W.

13 TRBV19 CASSWDRDQPQHF
17 TRBV5-1 CASSLVYSGRATDTQYF
16 TRBV7-9 CASSLGWDRGNQPQHF
16 TRBV5-4 CASSRWDSPRGETQYF
15 TRBV9 CASSVVAGAPDTQYF
15 TRBV5-5 CASSLTGDSNQPQHF
17 TRBV28 CASSPRGAKIGNQPQHF
15 TRBV28 CASSPPRQPGEPQHF
12 TRBV6-5 CASSPQGGELFF
12 TRBV29-1 CSVTDGSYEQYF
14 TRBV15 CATSRGGGGQPQHF
15 TRBV11-3 CASSLAGGKGNEQFF
13 TRBV2 CASRGQGNSPLHF
15 TRBV5-1 CASSFDRGYQETQYF
14 TRBV7-9 CASSRNGRVYEQYF
16 TRBV7-9 CASSPGGQGVVEKLFF
14 TRBV5-1 CASRGSSGKSEQFF
16 TRBV15 CATSTWDRGTNEKLFF
16 TRBV11-2 CASSRLEASSGETQYF
11 TRBV6-1 CASSEPVEAFF
15 TRBV4-3 CASSQETGLAYEQYF
17 TRBV4-3 CASSQESLAPGPDTQYF
13 TRBV6-1 CASSLSWADEQFF
17 TRBV4-3 CASSQDFSGRVKDEQYF
15 TRBV6-1 CASRISGTGATEAFF
13 TRBV5-1 CASSLDANYGYTF
14 TRBV18 CASSVTAFDTEAFF
16 TRBV4-3 CASSQDLTGDYNEQFF
15 TRBV10-3 CAIRGSTGSYDEQYF
13 TRBV10-3 CAISVSMNTEAFF
15 TRBV6-1 CASSEEYRTNSPLHF
16 TRBV5-4 CASSGGGGLYQETQYF
16 TRBV19 CASSIAGSVGQETQYF
16 TRBV7-2 CASSPQTGIGADTQYF
14 TRBV4-1 CASSQGRNSYEQYF
17 TRBV28 CASSHSGGFSQDYGYTF
13 TRBV29-1 CSVGSSGANVLTF
17 TRBV5-1 CASSTGTGKGIADTQYF
18 TRBV15 CATSREINWGEGGNTIYF
13 TRBV28 CATRRGAGETQYF